This entry lists 4 T cell receptor beta chains sequenced from one sample in a study of cytomegalovirus exposure and HLA in healthy donors. With 60 Vbeta and 13 Jbeta primers, the PCR was carried out. TCRdb's copy holds only in-frame clones and misses some; the assay was immunoSEQ multiplex PCR. This sample has some 160,000 clones, with approximately 68% found just once. Input material: PBMCs. Every receptor here comes from a man aged 35 to 55 in good health and CMV-seronegative.

This chain uses TRBV11-3 with TRBJ2-1; TRBD2 matches at 10 bases. The J segment lost 2 bases and the V segment lost 5 bases, leaving 3 bases of the junction unmatched. Germline V gene data show CDR1 as SGHNT and CDR2 as YENEEA. The CDR3 covers 15 residues. CDR3 DNA: TGTGCCAGCAGCCCAGCGGGGGGGCCCTACAATGAGCAGTTCTTC. Translation gives CASSPAGGPYNEQFF.

V and J are TRBV5-5 and TRBJ2-2; TRBD2 matches 11 bases. CDR1 SGHKS and CDR2 YYEKEE come from the germline V gene (reference sequence). The V gene end was trimmed by 4 bases and the J gene end by 4 bases; junction bases not matched to a gene: 9. The CDR3 has 17 amino acids. CDR3 sequence reads: CASSPWRGTSGTGELFF. The CDR3 DNA is TGTGCCAGCAGCCCTTGGCGAGGGACTAGCGGCACCGGGGAGCTGTTTTTT.

J is TRBJ1-4 and V is TRBV7-9; D uncertain. The ends were cut back, 7 bases at V and 7 bases at J, with 13 bases in the middle. The V gene's germline CDR1 is SEHNR and CDR2 FQNEAQ (reference sequence). The CDR3 spans 13 residues. CDR3 loop: CASTWSGGEKLFF. CDR3 sequence (DNA): TGTGCCAGCACTTGGAGTGGAGGTGAAAAACTGTTTTTT.

The chain has TRBV5-1 and TRBJ1-1; D is possibly TRBD1 (6 bases). CDR1 is SGHRS and CDR2 is YFSETQ in the germline V gene. Trimming removed 3 bases at V and 5 bases at J, with 11 bases between. The CDR3 is 13 amino acids. The CDR3 nucleotides are TGCGCCAGCAGCTCCACAGGGCTGACTGAAGCTTTCTTT. It is translated as CASSSTGLTEAFF.